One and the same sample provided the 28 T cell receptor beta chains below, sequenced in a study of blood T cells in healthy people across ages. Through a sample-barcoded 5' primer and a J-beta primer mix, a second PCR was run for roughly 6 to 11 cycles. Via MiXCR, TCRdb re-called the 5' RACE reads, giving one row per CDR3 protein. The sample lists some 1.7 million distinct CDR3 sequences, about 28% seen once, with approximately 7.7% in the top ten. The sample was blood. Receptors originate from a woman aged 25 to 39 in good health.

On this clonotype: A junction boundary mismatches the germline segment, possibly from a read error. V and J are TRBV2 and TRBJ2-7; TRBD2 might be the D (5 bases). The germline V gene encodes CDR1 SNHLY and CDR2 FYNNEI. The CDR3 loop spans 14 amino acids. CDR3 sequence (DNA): TGTGCCTGCAGCAAGGAGAGAGGGAACTACGAGCAGTACTTC. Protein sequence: CACSKERGNYEQYF.

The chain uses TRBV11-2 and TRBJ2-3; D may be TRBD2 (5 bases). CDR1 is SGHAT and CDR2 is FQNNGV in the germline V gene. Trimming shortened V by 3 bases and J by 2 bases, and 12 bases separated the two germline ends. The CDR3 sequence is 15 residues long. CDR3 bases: TGTGCCAGCAGCTTCCGCGGGCAGCCCACAGATACGCAGTATTTT. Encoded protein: CASSFRGQPTDTQYF.

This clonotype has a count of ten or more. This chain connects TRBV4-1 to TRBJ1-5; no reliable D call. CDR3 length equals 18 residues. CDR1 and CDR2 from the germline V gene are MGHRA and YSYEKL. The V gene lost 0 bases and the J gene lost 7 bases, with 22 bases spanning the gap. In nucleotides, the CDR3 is TGCGCCAGCAGCCAAGATTTGGAAGGGTATGCGAGGGCACAGCCCCAGCATTTT. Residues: CASSQDLEGYARAQPQHF.

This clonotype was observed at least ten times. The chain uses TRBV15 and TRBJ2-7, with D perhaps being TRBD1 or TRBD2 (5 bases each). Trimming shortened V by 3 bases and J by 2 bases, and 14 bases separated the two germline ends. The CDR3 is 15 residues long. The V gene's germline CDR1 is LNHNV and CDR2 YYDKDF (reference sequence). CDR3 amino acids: CATSSNPGATYEQYF. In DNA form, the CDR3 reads TGTGCCACCAGCAGTAACCCCGGGGCGACCTACGAGCAGTACTTC. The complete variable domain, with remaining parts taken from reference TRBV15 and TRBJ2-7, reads DAMVIQNPRYQVTQFGKPVTLSCSQTLNHNVMYWYQQKSSQAPKLLFHYYDKDFNNEADTPDNFQSRRPNTSFCFLDIRSPGLGDTAMYLCATSSNPGATYEQYFGPGTRLTVT.

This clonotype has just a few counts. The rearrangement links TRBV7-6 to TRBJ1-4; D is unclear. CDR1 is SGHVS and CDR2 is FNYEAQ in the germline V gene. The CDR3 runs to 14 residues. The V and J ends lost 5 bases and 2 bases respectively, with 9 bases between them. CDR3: CASSPQVTNEKLFF. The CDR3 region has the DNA TGTGCCAGCAGCCCCCAGGTCACTAATGAAAAACTGTTTTTT.

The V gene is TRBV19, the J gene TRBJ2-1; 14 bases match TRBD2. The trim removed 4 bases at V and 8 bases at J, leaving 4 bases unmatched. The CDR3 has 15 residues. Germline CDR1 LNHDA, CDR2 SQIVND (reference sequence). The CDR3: CASSKGLAGGYEQFF. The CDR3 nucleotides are TGTGCCAGTAGTAAAGGACTAGCGGGAGGATATGAGCAGTTCTTC.

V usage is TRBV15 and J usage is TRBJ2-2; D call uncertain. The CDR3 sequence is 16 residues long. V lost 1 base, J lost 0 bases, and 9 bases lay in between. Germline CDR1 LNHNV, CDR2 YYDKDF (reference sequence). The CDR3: CATSRGEGSNTGELFF. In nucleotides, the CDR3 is TGTGCCACCAGCAGAGGGGAAGGCTCGAACACCGGGGAGCTGTTTTTT.

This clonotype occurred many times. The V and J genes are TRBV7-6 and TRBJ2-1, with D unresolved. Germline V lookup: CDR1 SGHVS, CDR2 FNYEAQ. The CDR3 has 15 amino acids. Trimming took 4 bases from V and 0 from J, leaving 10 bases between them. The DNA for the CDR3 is TGTGCCAGCAGCTCCCTCCCGAGCTCCTACAATGAGCAGTTCTTC. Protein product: CASSSLPSSYNEQFF.

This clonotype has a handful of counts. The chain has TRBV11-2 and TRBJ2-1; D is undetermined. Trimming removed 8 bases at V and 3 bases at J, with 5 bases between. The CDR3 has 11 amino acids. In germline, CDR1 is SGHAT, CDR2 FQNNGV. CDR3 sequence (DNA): TGTGCCAGCTGCGTCTACAATGAGCAGTTCTTC. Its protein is CASCVYNEQFF.

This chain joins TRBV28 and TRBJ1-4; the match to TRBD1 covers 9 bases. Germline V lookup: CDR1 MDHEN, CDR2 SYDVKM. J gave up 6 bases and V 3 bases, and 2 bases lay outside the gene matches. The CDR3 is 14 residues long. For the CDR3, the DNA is TGTGCCAGCAGTTTGTACAGGGGGCATGAAAAACTGTTTTTT. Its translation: CASSLYRGHEKLFF. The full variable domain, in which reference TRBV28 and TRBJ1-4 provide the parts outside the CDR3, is DVKVTQSSRYLVKRTGEKVFLECVQDMDHENMFWYRQDPGLGLRLIYFSYDVKMKEKGDIPEGYSVSREKKERFSLILESASTNQTSMYLCASSLYRGHEKLFFGSGTQLSVL.

CDR3 nucleotides: TGTGCGGGACGGGCAGCAGTGCAGAACACTGAAGCTTTCTTT. Protein: CAGRAAVQNTEAFF. The V and J genes are TRBV7-9 and TRBJ1-1; possibly TRBD1 for D (5 bases). This CDR3 spans 14 amino acids. CDR1 is SEHNR, CDR2 FQNEAQ, per germline (reference sequence).

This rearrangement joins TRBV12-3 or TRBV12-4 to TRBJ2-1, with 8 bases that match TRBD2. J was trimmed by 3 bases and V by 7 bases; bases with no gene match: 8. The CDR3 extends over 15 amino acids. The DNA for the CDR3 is TGTGCCAGCACCGTCTGGCGGGGGGTCTACAATGAGCAGTTCTTC. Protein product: CASTVWRGVYNEQFF.

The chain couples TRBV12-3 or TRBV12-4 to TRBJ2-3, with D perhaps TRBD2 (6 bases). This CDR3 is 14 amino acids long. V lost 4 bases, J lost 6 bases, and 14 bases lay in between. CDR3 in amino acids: CASSSGPAGDTQYF. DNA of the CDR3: TGTGCCAGCAGTTCCGGACCCGCGGGGGATACGCAGTATTTT.

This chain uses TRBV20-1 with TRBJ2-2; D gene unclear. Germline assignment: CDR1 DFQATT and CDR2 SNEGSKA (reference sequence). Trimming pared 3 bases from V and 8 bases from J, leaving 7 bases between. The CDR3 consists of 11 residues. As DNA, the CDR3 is TGCAGTGCTAGGATTGGTGGGGAGCTGTTTTTT. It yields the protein CSARIGGELFF.

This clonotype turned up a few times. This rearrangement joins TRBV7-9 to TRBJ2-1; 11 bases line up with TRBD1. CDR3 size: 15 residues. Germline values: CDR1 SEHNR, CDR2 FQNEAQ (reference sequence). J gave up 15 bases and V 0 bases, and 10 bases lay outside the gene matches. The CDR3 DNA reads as TGTGCCAGCAGCTTAGCCAGGACAGGGGGCGACGAGATGTTCTTC. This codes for CASSLARTGGDEMFF. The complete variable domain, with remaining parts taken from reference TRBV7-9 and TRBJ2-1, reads DTGVSQNPRHKITKRGQNVTFRCDPISEHNRLYWYRQTLGQGPEFLTYFQNEAQLEKSRLLSDRFSAERPKGSFSTLEIQRTEQGDSAMYLCASSLARTGGDEMFFGPGTRLTVL.

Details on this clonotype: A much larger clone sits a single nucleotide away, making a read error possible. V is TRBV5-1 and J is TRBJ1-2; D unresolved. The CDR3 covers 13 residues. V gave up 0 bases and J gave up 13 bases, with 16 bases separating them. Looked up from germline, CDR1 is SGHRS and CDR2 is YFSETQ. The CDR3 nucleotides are TGCGCCAGCAGCTTGGTCGGGCAGCCGCCCCCCACCTTC. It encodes CASSLVGQPPPTF.

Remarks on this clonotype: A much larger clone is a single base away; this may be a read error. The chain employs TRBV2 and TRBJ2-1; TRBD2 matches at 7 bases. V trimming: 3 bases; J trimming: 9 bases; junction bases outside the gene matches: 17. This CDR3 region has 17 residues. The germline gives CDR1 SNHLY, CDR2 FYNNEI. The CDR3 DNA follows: TGTGCCAGCAGTGATGCTTCGCGGGAGTCCCGCGGGAGTGAGCAGTTCTTC. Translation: CASSDASRESRGSEQFF.

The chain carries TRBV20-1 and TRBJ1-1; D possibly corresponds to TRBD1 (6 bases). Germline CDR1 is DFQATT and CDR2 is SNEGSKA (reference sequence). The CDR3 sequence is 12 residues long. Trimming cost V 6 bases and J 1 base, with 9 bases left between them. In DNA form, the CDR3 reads TGCAGTGCGGCGGGACAGAACACTGAAGCTTTCTTT. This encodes CSAAGQNTEAFF.

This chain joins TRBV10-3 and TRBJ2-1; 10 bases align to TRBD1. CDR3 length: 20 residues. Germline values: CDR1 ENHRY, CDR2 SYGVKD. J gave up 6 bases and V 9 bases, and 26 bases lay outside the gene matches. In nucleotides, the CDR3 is TGTGCCATGAGGGGGAGCATGGAAACCGGGACAGGGGTCGGACTCAATGAGCAGTTCTTC. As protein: CAMRGSMETGTGVGLNEQFF.

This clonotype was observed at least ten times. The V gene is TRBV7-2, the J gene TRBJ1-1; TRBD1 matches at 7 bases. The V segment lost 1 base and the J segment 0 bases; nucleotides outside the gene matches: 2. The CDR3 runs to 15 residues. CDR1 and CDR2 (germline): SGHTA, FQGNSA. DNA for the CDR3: TGTGCCAGCAGCTTAGGAGGACAGGTGAACACTGAAGCTTTCTTT. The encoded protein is CASSLGGQVNTEAFF.

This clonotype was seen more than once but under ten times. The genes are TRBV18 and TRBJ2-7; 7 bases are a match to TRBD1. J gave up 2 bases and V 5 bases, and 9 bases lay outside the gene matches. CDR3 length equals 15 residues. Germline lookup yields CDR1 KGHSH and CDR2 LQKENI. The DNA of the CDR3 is TGTGCCAGCTCAGGGACCGGGACAGCCACCTACGAGCAGTACTTC. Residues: CASSGTGTATYEQYF.

CDR3 sequence reads: CASNVGREGSYNEQFF. The DNA for the CDR3 is TGTGCCAGCAATGTAGGGCGGGAGGGTTCCTACAATGAGCAGTTCTTC. The chain employs TRBV7-4 and TRBJ2-1; 9 bases align to TRBD2. The V gene end was trimmed by 7 bases and the J gene end by 1 base; junction bases not matched to a gene: 8. The CDR3 contains 16 residues. CDR1 is SGHVT and CDR2 is SQSDAQ in the germline V gene.

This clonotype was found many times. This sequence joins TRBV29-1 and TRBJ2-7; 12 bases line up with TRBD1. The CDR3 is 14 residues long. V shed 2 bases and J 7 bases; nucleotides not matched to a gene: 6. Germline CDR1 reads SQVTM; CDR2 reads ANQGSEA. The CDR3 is CSVEMGQGAGEQYF. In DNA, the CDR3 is TGCAGCGTTGAAATGGGACAGGGGGCAGGGGAGCAGTACTTC.

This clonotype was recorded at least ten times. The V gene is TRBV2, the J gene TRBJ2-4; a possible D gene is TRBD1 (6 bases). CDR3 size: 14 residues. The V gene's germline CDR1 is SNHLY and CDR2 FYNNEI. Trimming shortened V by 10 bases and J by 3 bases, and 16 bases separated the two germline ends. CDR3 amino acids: CATSPGQLKNIQYF. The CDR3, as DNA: TGTGCCACCTCTCCCGGACAGCTCAAAAACATTCAGTACTTC.

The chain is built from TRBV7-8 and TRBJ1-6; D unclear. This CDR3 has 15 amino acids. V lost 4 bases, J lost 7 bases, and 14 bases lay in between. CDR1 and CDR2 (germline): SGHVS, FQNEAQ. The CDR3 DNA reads TGTGCCAGCAGCTCCTACAGAATTGGGAATTCACCCCTCCACTTT. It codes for CASSSYRIGNSPLHF.

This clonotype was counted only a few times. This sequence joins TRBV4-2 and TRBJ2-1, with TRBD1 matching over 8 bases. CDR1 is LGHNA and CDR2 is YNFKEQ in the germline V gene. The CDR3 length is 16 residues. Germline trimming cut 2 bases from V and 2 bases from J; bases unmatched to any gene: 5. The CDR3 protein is CASSQSDRGAYNEQFF. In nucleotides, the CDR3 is TGTGCCAGCAGCCAATCCGACAGGGGAGCCTACAATGAGCAGTTCTTC.

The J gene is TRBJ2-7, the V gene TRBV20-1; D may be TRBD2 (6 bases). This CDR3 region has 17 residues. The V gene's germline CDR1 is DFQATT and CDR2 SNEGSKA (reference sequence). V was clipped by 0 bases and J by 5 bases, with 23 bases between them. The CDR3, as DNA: TGCAGTGCTAGAGATTTGGCTAGCGTCCGCGGAGACCACGAGCAGTACTTC. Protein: CSARDLASVRGDHEQYF.

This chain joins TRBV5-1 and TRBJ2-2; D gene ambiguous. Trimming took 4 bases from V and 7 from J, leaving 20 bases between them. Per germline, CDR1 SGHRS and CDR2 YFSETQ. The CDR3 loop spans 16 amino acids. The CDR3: CASSLRAIGGRGELFF. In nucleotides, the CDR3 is TGCGCCAGCAGCCTAAGGGCCATTGGCGGACGCGGGGAGCTGTTTTTT.